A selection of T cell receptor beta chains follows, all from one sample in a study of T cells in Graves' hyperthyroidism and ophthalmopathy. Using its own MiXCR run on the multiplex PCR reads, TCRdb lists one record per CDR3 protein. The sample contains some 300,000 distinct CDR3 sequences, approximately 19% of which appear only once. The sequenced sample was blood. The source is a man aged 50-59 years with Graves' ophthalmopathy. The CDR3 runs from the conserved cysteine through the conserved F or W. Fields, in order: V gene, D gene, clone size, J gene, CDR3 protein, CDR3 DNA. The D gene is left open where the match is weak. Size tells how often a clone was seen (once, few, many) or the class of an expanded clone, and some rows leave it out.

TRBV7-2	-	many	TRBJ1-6	CASTPGNNSPLHF	TGTGCCAGCACCCCCGGGAATAATTCACCCCTCCACTTT
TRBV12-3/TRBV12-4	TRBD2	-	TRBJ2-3	CASSLELAGGSDTQYF	TGTGCCAGCAGTTTAGAACTAGCGGGAGGATCAGATACGCAGTATTTT
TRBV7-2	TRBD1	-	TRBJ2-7	CASSLVGTGGFEQYF	TGTGCCAGCAGCTTAGTTGGGACAGGGGGCTTCGAGCAGTACTTC
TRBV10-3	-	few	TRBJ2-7	CAISGGTTKDSYEQYF	TGTGCCATCAGTGGGGGGACCACAAAGGACTCCTACGAGCAGTACTTC
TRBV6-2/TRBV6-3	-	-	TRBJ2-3	CASSPSHAPDTQYF	TGTGCCAGCAGTCCTAGTCATGCGCCAGATACGCAGTATTTT
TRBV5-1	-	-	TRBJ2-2	CASSTGDNTGELFF	TGCGCCAGCAGTACAGGAGACAACACCGGGGAGCTGTTTTTT
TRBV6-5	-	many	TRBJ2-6	CASSYFSGANVLTF	TGTGCCAGCAGTTACTTCTCTGGGGCCAACGTCCTGACTTTC
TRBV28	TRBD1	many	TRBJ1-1	CASSLKTGIAFF	TGTGCCAGCAGTTTAAAGACAGGGATAGCTTTCTTT
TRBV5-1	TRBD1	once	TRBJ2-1	CASSFGGTGGGSGSYNEQFF	TGCGCCAGCAGCTTTGGAGGGACAGGGGGCGGCTCGGGCTCCTACAATGAGCAGTTCTTC
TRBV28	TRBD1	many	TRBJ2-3	CASSFMGQGETDTQYF	TGTGCCAGCAGTTTCATGGGACAGGGGGAGACAGATACGCAGTATTTT
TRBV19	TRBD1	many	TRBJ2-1	CASTTGQGAGEQFF	TGTGCCAGTACCACTGGTCAGGGGGCGGGTGAGCAGTTCTTC
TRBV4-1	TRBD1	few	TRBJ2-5	CASSQEDGTGETQYF	TGCGCCAGCAGCCAAGAGGATGGGACAGGGGAGACCCAGTACTTC
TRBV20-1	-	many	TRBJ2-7	CSARDLARSSYEQYF	TGCAGTGCTAGAGATCTGGCCAGGAGCTCCTACGAGCAGTACTTC
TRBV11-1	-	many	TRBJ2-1	CASSTGQLLYNEQFF	TGTGCCAGCAGCACCGGACAGCTACTATACAATGAGCAGTTCTTC
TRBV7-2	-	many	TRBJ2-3	CASSLTKGTDTQYF	TGTGCCAGCAGCTTAACGAAGGGGACAGATACGCAGTATTTT
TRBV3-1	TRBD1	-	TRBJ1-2	CASGLGQAGGYTF	TGTGCCAGCGGCTTGGGACAGGCTGGTGGCTACACCTTC
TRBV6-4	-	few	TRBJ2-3	CASGESSSERTDTQYF	TGTGCCAGTGGGGAATCGTCGAGCGAGCGCACAGATACGCAGTATTTT
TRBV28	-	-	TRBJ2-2	CATQILKGNTGELFF	TGTGCCACCCAAATCCTCAAGGGAAACACCGGGGAGCTGTTTTTT
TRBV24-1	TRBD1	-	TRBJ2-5	CATSDHRDRVATQYF	TGTGCCACCAGTGATCACCGGGACAGGGTAGCGACCCAGTACTTC
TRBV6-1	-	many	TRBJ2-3	CASSEALGDTQYF	TGTGCCAGCAGTGAAGCGCTTGGAGATACGCAGTATTTT
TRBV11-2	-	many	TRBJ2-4	CASSQYRGAGKNIQYF	TGTGCCAGCAGCCAATACCGGGGGGCCGGCAAAAACATTCAGTACTTC
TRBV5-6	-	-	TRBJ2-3	CASSLMGSGGTDTQYF	TGTGCCAGCAGCTTGATGGGTTCGGGGGGCACAGATACGCAGTATTTT
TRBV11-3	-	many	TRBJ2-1	CASSAGTGVAGGEFF	TGTGCCAGCAGCGCCGGGACAGGGGTCGCGGGAGGGGAGTTCTTC
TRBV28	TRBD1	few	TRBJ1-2	CASSLFNRGVINYGYTF	TGTGCCAGCAGTTTATTTAACAGGGGAGTTATTAACTATGGCTACACCTTC
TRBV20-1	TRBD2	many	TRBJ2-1	CSAQTSGSYNEQFF	TGCAGTGCCCAGACTAGCGGCTCCTACAATGAGCAGTTCTTC
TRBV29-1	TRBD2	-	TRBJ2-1	CSAVPNLGLAGGNEQFF	TGCAGCGCTGTTCCCAACCTCGGACTAGCGGGAGGCAATGAGCAGTTCTTC
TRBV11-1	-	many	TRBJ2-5	CASREAETQYF	TGTGCCAGCAGGGAGGCGGAGACCCAGTACTTC
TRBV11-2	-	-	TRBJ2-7	CASSTDAGLVYEQYF	TGTGCCAGCAGCACAGACGCGGGCCTCGTTTACGAGCAGTACTTC
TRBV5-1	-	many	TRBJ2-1	CASSRQMGDEQFF	TGCGCCAGCAGCCGCCAGATGGGAGATGAGCAGTTCTTC
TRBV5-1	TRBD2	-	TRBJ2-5	CASSPAGTRKETQYF	TGCGCCAGCAGCCCCGCCGGGACTAGGAAGGAGACCCAGTACTTC
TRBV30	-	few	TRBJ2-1	CAWSVRSRGNEQFF	TGTGCCTGGAGTGTACGTAGTAGGGGGAATGAGCAGTTCTTC
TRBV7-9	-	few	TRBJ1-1	CASSFVRGGGTEAFF	TGTGCCAGCAGCTTCGTTAGGGGAGGGGGCACTGAAGCTTTCTTT
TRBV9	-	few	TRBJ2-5	CASSPGVARETQYF	TGTGCCAGCAGCCCTGGGGTGGCGAGGGAGACCCAGTACTTC
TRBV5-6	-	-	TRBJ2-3	CASSLAYSGGESTDTQYF	TGTGCCAGCAGCTTGGCCTATTCAGGCGGGGAGAGCACAGATACGCAGTATTTT
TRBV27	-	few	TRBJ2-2	CASSFLGPGELFF	TGTGCCAGCAGCTTCTTAGGGCCCGGGGAGCTGTTTTTT
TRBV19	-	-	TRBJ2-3	CASSIGQDYTDTQYF	TGTGCCAGTAGTATTGGGCAGGACTACACAGATACGCAGTATTTT
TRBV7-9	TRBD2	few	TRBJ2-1	CASSFLAGGNNEQFF	TGTGCCAGCAGCTTCCTAGCGGGAGGAAACAATGAGCAGTTCTTC
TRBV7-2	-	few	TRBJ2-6	CASSLGISGANVLTF	TGTGCCAGCAGCTTGGGGATATCTGGGGCCAACGTCCTGACTTTC
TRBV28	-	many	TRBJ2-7	CASSHIWGMGDEQYF	TGTGCCAGCAGTCATATATGGGGGATGGGTGACGAGCAGTACTTC
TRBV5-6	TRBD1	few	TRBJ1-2	CASSTGTGEADGYTF	TGTGCCAGCAGCACCGGGACAGGGGAAGCAGATGGCTACACCTTC
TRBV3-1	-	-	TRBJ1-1	CASSHGRGTFF	TGTGCCAGCAGCCACGGGAGGGGGACTTTCTTT
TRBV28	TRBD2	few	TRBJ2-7	CASSSPASGRAYEQYF	TGTGCCAGCAGTTCCCCCGCTAGCGGGAGGGCTTACGAGCAGTACTTC
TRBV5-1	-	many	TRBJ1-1	CASSLAGGYNTEAFF	TGCGCCAGCAGCTTGGCTGGGGGGTACAACACTGAAGCTTTCTTT
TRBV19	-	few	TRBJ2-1	CASSIDLQGKNNEQFF	TGTGCCAGTAGTATAGATCTACAGGGAAAGAACAATGAGCAGTTCTTC
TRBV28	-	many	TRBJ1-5	CASSPLVGAGQPQHF	TGTGCCAGCAGTCCCCTCGTCGGAGCCGGGCAGCCCCAGCATTTT
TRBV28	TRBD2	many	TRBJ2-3	CASSLYRGGPRFSPDTQYF	TGTGCCAGCAGTTTATACCGGGGAGGGCCACGCTTCTCCCCAGATACGCAGTATTTT
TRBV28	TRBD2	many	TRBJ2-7	CASSTIAGFGDEQYF	TGTGCCAGCAGTACCATAGCGGGATTCGGGGACGAGCAGTACTTC
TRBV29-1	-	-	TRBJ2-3	CSVVNQDTQYF	TGCAGCGTTGTAAATCAGGATACGCAGTATTTT
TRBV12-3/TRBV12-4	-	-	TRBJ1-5	CASSTTGFSQPQHF	TGTGCCAGCAGCACAACAGGGTTTTCTCAGCCCCAGCATTTT
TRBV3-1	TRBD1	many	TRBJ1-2	CASRKGTAIGGYTF	TGTGCCAGCAGGAAAGGGACAGCAATAGGGGGCTACACCTTC
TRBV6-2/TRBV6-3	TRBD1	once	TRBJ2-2	CASSPNAAQGANTGELFF	TGTGCCAGCAGCCCAAATGCCGCGCAGGGGGCGAACACCGGGGAGCTGTTTTTT